The text below deals with one T cell receptor beta chain. The source of the sample is a study of blood T cell repertoires in COVID-19. As for the study in general: Samples taken during acute and convalescent COVID-19 were collected in the United States, Italy and Spain. The cDNA or gDNA used as material had been derived from T cells, B-cell-depleted T cells, or PBMCs.

Measured with immunoSEQ multiplex PCR; TCRdb has only the in-frame clones, and not every one. Among about 240,000 clones listed, 86% were seen once. V lost 1 base and J 0 bases, leaving 17 bases between the germline ends. This CDR3 comprises 18 residues. Sequenced material: peripheral blood. This chain joins TRBV5-3 and TRBJ2-1; D perhaps matches TRBD2 (6 bases). TRBV5-3 is treated as an ORF (open reading frame) with a function not yet certain. The receptor comes from an elderly man with acute or convalescent COVID-19. The DNA for the CDR3 is TGTGCCAGAAGCTTGACGGGGCTAGCGCCTCTCTCCTACAATGAGCAGTTCTTC. This sequence encodes CARSLTGLAPLSYNEQFF.